The clone carrying this T cell receptor beta chain was detected many times. The antigen remains undetermined. The sample originates from a study of shared clonotypes between healthy human individuals. Study summary: Used for every donor were three CD4 naive, three CD4 memory, two CD8 naive and one CD8 memory plate. Overall study findings and caveats: Among donors, clonotype sharing was expected to be affected by sequencing depth.

V was shortened by 3 bases and J by 0 bases, with 17 bases between the two germline ends. The CDR3 has 17 residues. Germline values: CDR1 MNHEY, CDR2 SMNVEV (reference sequence). The table came from immunoSEQ multiplex PCR; TCRdb's copy has only in-frame clones and leaves some out. The sample lists about 1 million clones, more than 75% occurring once. Negatively enriched CD4+ T cells were divided by CD45RA into naive and memory. Sequenced: memory CD4+ T cells from PBMCs. Indicated subset: CD45RA-negative fraction. The sequence came from a man between 18 and 29 years old in good health. Some clones in this sample may be carry-over from other donors' samples. The V and J genes are TRBV27 and TRBJ1-1; tentative D call: TRBD1 (5 bases). The CDR3 loop is CASSFSRESWMNTEAFF. CDR3 DNA sequence: TGTGCCAGCAGTTTCTCCAGGGAATCATGGATGAACACTGAAGCTTTCTTT.